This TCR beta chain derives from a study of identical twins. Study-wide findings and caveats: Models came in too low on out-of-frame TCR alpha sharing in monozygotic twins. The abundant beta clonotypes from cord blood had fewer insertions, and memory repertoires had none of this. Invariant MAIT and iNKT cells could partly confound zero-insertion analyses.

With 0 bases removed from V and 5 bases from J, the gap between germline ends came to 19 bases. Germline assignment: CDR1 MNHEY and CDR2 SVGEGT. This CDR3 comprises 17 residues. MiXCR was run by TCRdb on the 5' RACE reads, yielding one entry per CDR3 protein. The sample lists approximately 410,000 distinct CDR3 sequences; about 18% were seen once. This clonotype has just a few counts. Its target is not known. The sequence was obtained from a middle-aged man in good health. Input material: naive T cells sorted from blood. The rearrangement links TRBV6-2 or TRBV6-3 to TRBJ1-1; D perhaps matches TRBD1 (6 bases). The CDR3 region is CASSYSGRGGFMTEAFF. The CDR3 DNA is TGTGCCAGCAGTTACTCGGGCAGGGGAGGATTTATGACTGAAGCTTTCTTT.